This T cell receptor (beta chain) was sequenced during a study of blood T cell repertoires in COVID-19. Study as a whole: Whether acute or convalescent, the COVID-19 samples came from the United States, Italy and Spain. The analysed material was cDNA or gDNA that came from T cells, B-cell-depleted T cells, or PBMCs.

The CDR3 spans 13 residues. Germline trimming cut 7 bases from V and 9 bases from J; bases unmatched to any gene: 5. Germline V CDR1 and CDR2: MNHEY, SVGAGI. The Seattle patients, enrolled during active infection, were followed longitudinally. Original processing notes: Estimated nucleated cell counts came from reference gene primer amplification. The table came from immunoSEQ multiplex PCR; TCRdb's copy has only in-frame clones and leaves some out. D and trimming were read from the DNA, whereas the V and J calls and clone size are those reported in that table. The profile shows some 300,000 clones, around 88% of them singletons.

The V gene is TRBV6-5, the J gene TRBJ1-6, with 8 positions matching TRBD1. The clonotype originates from a woman aged 70-85 years with COVID-19, enrolled during active disease. The sequenced sample consisted of peripheral blood. This chain's CDR3 is CASKQGEGSPLHF. In DNA form, the CDR3 reads TGTGCCAGCAAACAGGGGGAAGGTTCACCCCTCCACTTT.